A selection of T cell receptor beta chains follows, all from one sample in a study of T cells in Graves' hyperthyroidism and ophthalmopathy. MiXCR, run by TCRdb on the multiplex PCR reads, gives a single entry per CDR3 protein. The data hold 300,000 to 450,000 distinct CDR3 sequences, with over 11% observed a single time. Sequenced: blood. These receptors were collected from a woman in her sixties or seventies with Graves' hyperthyroidism. The CDR3 runs from the conserved cysteine through the conserved F or W. The order of the fields is D gene, J gene, V gene, CDR3 protein. D genes are given only for firm matches.

NA | TRBJ2-3 | TRBV24-1 | CATSDLGTNTDTQYF
NA | TRBJ1-4 | TRBV6-1 | CASSESRRMDEKLFF
TRBD1 | TRBJ1-1 | TRBV9 | CASSIRGHFDTEAFF
TRBD2 | TRBJ2-2 | TRBV19 | CASSRAGGGATGELFF
NA | TRBJ1-1 | TRBV7-9 | CASRKQASTEAFF
NA | TRBJ2-3 | TRBV24-1 | CATSAGKGGDTQYF
NA | TRBJ1-4 | TRBV7-6 | CASSLEALGEKLFF
NA | TRBJ2-3 | TRBV11-3 | CASSLDDRWTDTQYF
TRBD1 | TRBJ2-5 | TRBV29-1 | CSTADRGRGRAETQYF
NA | TRBJ2-3 | TRBV6-1 | CASSYESRGPSTDTQYF
NA | TRBJ2-7 | TRBV20-1 | CSARGVLEPSYEQYF
NA | TRBJ1-3 | TRBV10-3 | CAISPGENTIYF
TRBD2 | TRBJ2-3 | TRBV20-1 | CSARRSSGSADTQYF
TRBD2 | TRBJ2-7 | TRBV5-8 | CASSRRGAGEQYF
NA | TRBJ1-2 | TRBV24-1 | CATSDPYGYTF
NA | TRBJ1-1 | TRBV18 | CASHRMGMNTEAFF
NA | TRBJ1-5 | TRBV7-2 | CASSRSNTGTQPQHF
TRBD2 | TRBJ2-7 | TRBV4-2 | CASSQGLAGEGASYEQYF
NA | TRBJ1-4 | TRBV6-1 | CASSEEVGGPGPEKLFF
NA | TRBJ2-2 | TRBV11-1 | CASSTPTGELFF
NA | TRBJ1-3 | TRBV7-9 | CASSHSLPGDGNTIYF
TRBD2 | TRBJ2-1 | TRBV4-1 | CASSRPFPGLAGVYNEQFF
TRBD1 | TRBJ2-1 | TRBV29-1 | CSPVPLAGTGLNEQFF
NA | TRBJ2-5 | TRBV4-1 | CASSQVSKETQYF
TRBD2 | TRBJ2-1 | TRBV20-1 | CSASVGLATYNEQFF
TRBD2 | TRBJ2-1 | TRBV24-1 | CATSDLGSAGEIVGQFF
NA | TRBJ2-3 | TRBV20-1 | CSARDPVPDTQYF
NA | TRBJ2-1 | TRBV18 | CASSPLLETYNEQFF
NA | TRBJ2-1 | TRBV7-2 | CASSLDTGIYNEQFF
NA | TRBJ2-5 | TRBV19 | CASSIGQETQYF
TRBD2 | TRBJ2-2 | TRBV12-3/TRBV12-4 | CASSSPGLAGVYGELFF
NA | TRBJ2-1 | TRBV20-1 | CSARERGVYNEQFF
NA | TRBJ2-7 | TRBV30 | CAWSVIAGRGYEQYF
NA | TRBJ1-1 | TRBV27 | CASSSSNTEAFF
TRBD2 | TRBJ2-1 | TRBV27 | CASSLTTSGEQFF
NA | TRBJ1-4 | TRBV20-1 | CSARDQARGHEKLFF
NA | TRBJ2-1 | TRBV28 | CASPPWQIEQGNYNEQFF
TRBD2 | TRBJ2-1 | TRBV15 | CATSGRLAGGWPNEQFF
NA | TRBJ2-5 | TRBV15 | CATSRGPLPEETQYF
TRBD1 | TRBJ2-7 | TRBV5-1 | CASYTGTGIYEQYF
NA | TRBJ1-1 | TRBV3-1 | CASSHTTGNTEAFF
NA | TRBJ1-3 | TRBV30 | CAWSLGGSGNTIYF
TRBD2 | TRBJ2-7 | TRBV3-1 | CASSLGTSGRATYEQYF
NA | TRBJ2-2 | TRBV7-3 | CASSSGLSPGELFF
NA | TRBJ1-5 | TRBV29-1 | CSPTKLRGQPQHF
TRBD1 | TRBJ2-3 | TRBV19 | CATRQGLADTQYF
NA | TRBJ2-4 | TRBV3-1 | CASSQDGTVQYF
TRBD2 | TRBJ2-7 | TRBV5-1 | CASSSTSGNYEQYF
TRBD2 | TRBJ2-2 | TRBV5-1 | CASSLSWGRDTGELFF
NA | TRBJ2-3 | TRBV5-1 | CASSLGQGPDTQYF
TRBD1 | TRBJ1-5 | TRBV2 | CASSYPGTANQPQHF
TRBD2 | TRBJ2-7 | TRBV10-3 | CAIAGEVEQYF
NA | TRBJ1-2 | TRBV5-6 | CASRMRGGRGYTF
TRBD2 | TRBJ2-3 | TRBV20-1 | CSAPPAGLSTDTQYF